The entry that follows covers one TCR beta chain sequence. Its target is not known. The study reverse transcribed the entire isolated RNA, so it sequenced expressed TCRB transcripts. The repertoire was sequenced with immunoSEQ multiplex PCR; TCRdb's copy has only in-frame clones and lacks some. The sample consists of about 150,000 clones, approximately 8.1% of them appearing once. These data are taken from a study of beta chain features in type 1 diabetes. The study's findings and limits: Insertion counts at VDJ junctions were lower in type 1 diabetes patients, who also showed more deletions there.

Sequencing was performed on central memory CD4+ T cells from blood. The sequence derives from a man aged 18 to 35 in good health.

This CDR3 is CASSYGTSGLRETQYF. The CDR3 bases are TGTGCCAGCAGTTACGGGACTAGCGGGCTACGGGAGACCCAGTACTTC. The V gene is TRBV6-6, the J gene TRBJ2-5, with 12 bases fitting TRBD2. Germline loops: CDR1 MNHNY, CDR2 SVGAGI (reference sequence). This CDR3 spans 16 amino acids. With 2 bases clipped from V and 5 bases from J, the junction kept 6 bases outside the gene matches.